The rows below give T cell receptor beta chains drawn from one sample of a study of regulatory T cells in long-lasting Graves disease. MiXCR was run by TCRdb on the multiplex PCR reads, yielding one entry per CDR3 protein. The sample carries approximately 350,000 distinct CDR3 sequences, 12% recorded once. This sample also appeared in a second study, on T cells in Graves' hyperthyroidism and ophthalmopathy.

The starting material was peripheral blood mononuclear cells (PBMCs), obtained at new diagnosis, from a patient treated with antithyroid drugs. These receptors were collected from a woman aged 18-35 years with Graves disease. CDR3s include the opening cysteine and the closing phenylalanine or tryptophan. A D gene is named only where the DNA matches it firmly. Some rows have no size entry. The others give once, few or many, or a class for an expanded clone.

clone size: NA; J gene: TRBJ2-7; CDR3 length: 19; D gene: TRBD2; V gene: TRBV20-1; CDR3 DNA: TGCAGTGCTAGAAGGGTTCCCTCGCCTAGCGGGAGGTCGGGGGACGAGCAGTACTTC; CDR3 protein: CSARRVPSPSGRSGDEQYF
clone size: many; J gene: TRBJ2-5; CDR3 length: 15; D gene: TRBD1; V gene: TRBV20-1; CDR3 DNA: TGCAGTGCTAGTCGTCCGACAGGGGTTGAAGAGACCCAGTACTTC; CDR3 protein: CSASRPTGVEETQYF
clone size: NA; J gene: TRBJ1-1; CDR3 length: 16; D gene: NA; V gene: TRBV13; CDR3 DNA: TGTGCCAGCAGCTTAGGGTTGTACAGGGAGTGGACTGAAGCTTTCTTT; CDR3 protein: CASSLGLYREWTEAFF
clone size: many; J gene: TRBJ1-2; CDR3 length: 13; D gene: NA; V gene: TRBV19; CDR3 DNA: TGTGCCAGTAGGATCGACATGAGCTATGGCTACACCTTC; CDR3 protein: CASRIDMSYGYTF
clone size: many; J gene: TRBJ2-1; CDR3 length: 13; D gene: NA; V gene: TRBV4-1; CDR3 DNA: TGCGCCAGCAGCCAAGTGTGGGGCAATGAGCAGTTCTTC; CDR3 protein: CASSQVWGNEQFF
clone size: many; J gene: TRBJ2-7; CDR3 length: 13; D gene: NA; V gene: TRBV7-3; CDR3 DNA: TGTGCCAGCAGCTTGGGGACGACTCGGGAGCAGTACTTC; CDR3 protein: CASSLGTTREQYF
clone size: few; J gene: TRBJ1-1; CDR3 length: 15; D gene: NA; V gene: TRBV6-5; CDR3 DNA: TGTGCCAGCAGTTACCCGAGACGGGGGAACACTGAAGCTTTCTTT; CDR3 protein: CASSYPRRGNTEAFF
clone size: many; J gene: TRBJ2-1; CDR3 length: 16; D gene: NA; V gene: TRBV11-3; CDR3 DNA: TGTGCCAGCAGCCTCTCCGCGGTTAGCTCCTACAATGAGCAGTTCTTC; CDR3 protein: CASSLSAVSSYNEQFF
clone size: NA; J gene: TRBJ2-5; CDR3 length: 15; D gene: NA; V gene: TRBV4-2; CDR3 DNA: TGTGCCAGCAGCCAAAGGGGGTACCAGGGGGAGACCCAGTACTTC; CDR3 protein: CASSQRGYQGETQYF
clone size: many; J gene: TRBJ1-5; CDR3 length: 13; D gene: NA; V gene: TRBV2; CDR3 DNA: TGTGCCAGCGGCGGCAGGGACAATCAGCCCCAGCATTTT; CDR3 protein: CASGGRDNQPQHF
clone size: many; J gene: TRBJ1-5; CDR3 length: 15; D gene: NA; V gene: TRBV28; CDR3 DNA: TGTGCCAGCAGTTTAGGGGTGCATATGGGCCAGCCCCAGCATTTT; CDR3 protein: CASSLGVHMGQPQHF
clone size: few; J gene: TRBJ1-2; CDR3 length: 13; D gene: NA; V gene: TRBV6-1; CDR3 DNA: TGTGCCAGCACCTACGGGGGGGTGGATGGCTACACCTTC; CDR3 protein: CASTYGGVDGYTF
clone size: many; J gene: TRBJ2-1; CDR3 length: 16; D gene: NA; V gene: TRBV11-2; CDR3 DNA: TGTGCCAGCAGCTTAATCTCAGGTCGGGTTTACAATGAGCAGTTCTTC; CDR3 protein: CASSLISGRVYNEQFF
clone size: many; J gene: TRBJ1-2; CDR3 length: 14; D gene: NA; V gene: TRBV5-6; CDR3 DNA: TGTGCCAGCAGCTCGTACGGATCCCTCTATGGCTACACCTTC; CDR3 protein: CASSSYGSLYGYTF
clone size: NA; J gene: TRBJ2-3; CDR3 length: 14; D gene: NA; V gene: TRBV15; CDR3 DNA: TGTGCCACCAGTTGGGAACCCGCGTCAAATACGCAGTATTTT; CDR3 protein: CATSWEPASNTQYF
clone size: many; J gene: TRBJ2-3; CDR3 length: 13; D gene: NA; V gene: TRBV27; CDR3 DNA: TGTGCCAGCAGTTTCGGGGGGCTTGATACGCAGTATTTT; CDR3 protein: CASSFGGLDTQYF
clone size: NA; J gene: TRBJ1-5; CDR3 length: 13; D gene: NA; V gene: TRBV12-3/TRBV12-4; CDR3 DNA: TGTGCCAGCAGTTTAGACAGGGATCAGCCCCGGCATTTT; CDR3 protein: CASSLDRDQPRHF
clone size: NA; J gene: TRBJ2-5; CDR3 length: 14; D gene: NA; V gene: TRBV29-1; CDR3 DNA: TGCAGCGTTGCTTTGGGGGGCAGGGTGGAGACCCAGTACTTC; CDR3 protein: CSVALGGRVETQYF
clone size: few; J gene: TRBJ2-7; CDR3 length: 14; D gene: TRBD1; V gene: TRBV28; CDR3 DNA: TGTGCCACCACATCAGGGGGCCCCCCCTACGAGCAGTACTTC; CDR3 protein: CATTSGGPPYEQYF
clone size: NA; J gene: TRBJ1-2; CDR3 length: 15; D gene: TRBD1; V gene: TRBV5-8; CDR3 DNA: TGTGCCAGCAGCCTCCCGACAGGGTGGGGAGATGGCTACACCTTC; CDR3 protein: CASSLPTGWGDGYTF
clone size: NA; J gene: TRBJ2-1; CDR3 length: 15; D gene: TRBD1; V gene: TRBV19; CDR3 DNA: TGTGCCAGTAGTATCGACAGGGGTTCCTACAATGAGCAGTTCTTC; CDR3 protein: CASSIDRGSYNEQFF
clone size: many; J gene: TRBJ2-4; CDR3 length: 14; D gene: NA; V gene: TRBV2; CDR3 DNA: TGTGCCAGCACGTCTAGTATAGCCAAAAACATTCAGTACTTC; CDR3 protein: CASTSSIAKNIQYF
clone size: NA; J gene: TRBJ1-4; CDR3 length: 14; D gene: NA; V gene: TRBV5-1; CDR3 DNA: TGCGCCAGCAGCCCGGGAAGCTTCCGTGAAAAACTGTTTTTT; CDR3 protein: CASSPGSFREKLFF
clone size: many; J gene: TRBJ2-7; CDR3 length: 15; D gene: NA; V gene: TRBV18; CDR3 DNA: TGTGCCAGCTCACCATCGCTAGCCCAATCCTACGAGCAGTACTTC; CDR3 protein: CASSPSLAQSYEQYF
clone size: many; J gene: TRBJ2-7; CDR3 length: 15; D gene: TRBD1; V gene: TRBV20-1; CDR3 DNA: TGCAGTGCTAGATCCCCGGGACAGGGATCCTACGAGCAGTACTTC; CDR3 protein: CSARSPGQGSYEQYF
clone size: many; J gene: TRBJ1-3; CDR3 length: 17; D gene: TRBD1; V gene: TRBV7-9; CDR3 DNA: TGTGCCAGCAGCTCCCGGACAGGGGCCACCTCTGGAAACACCATATATTTT; CDR3 protein: CASSSRTGATSGNTIYF
clone size: many; J gene: TRBJ1-2; CDR3 length: 14; D gene: TRBD1; V gene: TRBV2; CDR3 DNA: TGTGCCAGCAGTAACCACAGGGGCGACTATGGCTACACCTTC; CDR3 protein: CASSNHRGDYGYTF
clone size: few; J gene: TRBJ2-2; CDR3 length: 15; D gene: NA; V gene: TRBV5-1; CDR3 DNA: TGCGCCAGCAGCTTGACGGGACTTAACACCGGGGAGCTGTTTTTT; CDR3 protein: CASSLTGLNTGELFF
clone size: many; J gene: TRBJ1-2; CDR3 length: 13; D gene: NA; V gene: TRBV12-3/TRBV12-4; CDR3 DNA: TGTGCCAGCAGCCTACAGCTAAACTATGGCTACACCTTC; CDR3 protein: CASSLQLNYGYTF
clone size: NA; J gene: TRBJ2-1; CDR3 length: 16; D gene: TRBD1; V gene: TRBV10-1; CDR3 DNA: TGCGCCAGCAGTGAGTTGTGCAGGGGGTCATACAATGAGCAGTTCTTC; CDR3 protein: CASSELCRGSYNEQFF
clone size: NA; J gene: TRBJ2-1; CDR3 length: 14; D gene: TRBD1; V gene: TRBV9; CDR3 DNA: TGTGCCAGCAGCGTCGACAGGGGCTTCGATGAGCAGTTCTTC; CDR3 protein: CASSVDRGFDEQFF
clone size: many; J gene: TRBJ1-4; CDR3 length: 14; D gene: NA; V gene: TRBV4-3; CDR3 DNA: TGCGCCAGCAGCCAAGTCAGACTCGACGAAAAACTGTTTTTT; CDR3 protein: CASSQVRLDEKLFF
clone size: NA; J gene: TRBJ2-6; CDR3 length: 19; D gene: NA; V gene: TRBV9; CDR3 DNA: TGTGCCAGCAGCGTACCCAGGTTCAGTGGCAGCTCTGGGGCCAACGTCCTGACTTTC; CDR3 protein: CASSVPRFSGSSGANVLTF
clone size: many; J gene: TRBJ1-1; CDR3 length: 13; D gene: NA; V gene: TRBV5-1; CDR3 DNA: TGCGCCAGCCGGATGGGGGGGCCAACTGAAGCTTTCTTT; CDR3 protein: CASRMGGPTEAFF
clone size: NA; J gene: TRBJ2-7; CDR3 length: 16; D gene: TRBD1; V gene: TRBV5-6; CDR3 DNA: TGTGCCAGCAGCTCGGAACGACAGGGCCGGTTCTACGAGCAGTACTTC; CDR3 protein: CASSSERQGRFYEQYF
clone size: many; J gene: TRBJ1-1; CDR3 length: 17; D gene: TRBD1; V gene: TRBV7-9; CDR3 DNA: TGTGCCAGCAGACAATCCGGTGTCGGAGGGGGCATCACTGAAGCTTTCTTT; CDR3 protein: CASRQSGVGGGITEAFF
clone size: NA; J gene: TRBJ1-1; CDR3 length: 13; D gene: TRBD1; V gene: TRBV6-1; CDR3 DNA: TGTGCCACCACGGGGACAGGGCGGACTGAAGCTTTCTTT; CDR3 protein: CATTGTGRTEAFF
clone size: NA; J gene: TRBJ2-7; CDR3 length: 18; D gene: TRBD2; V gene: TRBV7-2; CDR3 DNA: TGTGCCAGCAGCTTAGCTCCTCTGGGGCTAGCGGGAGCTAACGAGCAGTACTTC; CDR3 protein: CASSLAPLGLAGANEQYF
clone size: NA; J gene: TRBJ1-5; CDR3 length: 15; D gene: TRBD1; V gene: TRBV7-2; CDR3 DNA: TGTGCCAGCAGTTTACAGGGGGGCGGCAATCAGCCCCAGCATTTT; CDR3 protein: CASSLQGGGNQPQHF
clone size: many; J gene: TRBJ1-1; CDR3 length: 15; D gene: NA; V gene: TRBV7-2; CDR3 DNA: TGTGCCAGCAGCGGTGACCCTAACCGTAACACTGAAGCTTTCTTT; CDR3 protein: CASSGDPNRNTEAFF
clone size: many; J gene: TRBJ2-3; CDR3 length: 16; D gene: NA; V gene: TRBV7-2; CDR3 DNA: TGTGCCAGCAGCCGGAGGGCAGGGTCTAGCACAGATACGCAGTATTTT; CDR3 protein: CASSRRAGSSTDTQYF
clone size: many; J gene: TRBJ2-3; CDR3 length: 19; D gene: TRBD2; V gene: TRBV13; CDR3 DNA: TGTGCCAGCAGCACCCCGCGTGCCAGCGGGGGGGCCCTTTTGGATACGCAGTATTTT; CDR3 protein: CASSTPRASGGALLDTQYF
clone size: many; J gene: TRBJ1-3; CDR3 length: 15; D gene: TRBD1; V gene: TRBV25-1; CDR3 DNA: TGTGCCAGCAGCGAGATAGACAGGGCGGCAAACACCATATATTTT; CDR3 protein: CASSEIDRAANTIYF
clone size: few; J gene: TRBJ2-7; CDR3 length: 17; D gene: NA; V gene: TRBV6-1; CDR3 DNA: TGTGCCAGCAGTGAAATAAAAGGTGGCGGACGGGGCTACGAGCAGTACTTC; CDR3 protein: CASSEIKGGGRGYEQYF
clone size: NA; J gene: TRBJ2-5; CDR3 length: 16; D gene: TRBD2; V gene: TRBV2; CDR3 DNA: TGTGCCAGCAGGGATCCTAGCGGGGGGCCAGGGGAGACCCAGTACTTC; CDR3 protein: CASRDPSGGPGETQYF
clone size: many; J gene: TRBJ2-5; CDR3 length: 14; D gene: NA; V gene: TRBV24-1; CDR3 DNA: TGTGCCACCAGACGCCTGTTGGTTCCAGAGACCCAGTACTTC; CDR3 protein: CATRRLLVPETQYF
clone size: many; J gene: TRBJ2-3; CDR3 length: 15; D gene: NA; V gene: TRBV7-2; CDR3 DNA: TGTGCCAGCAGCCCCCGGTGGACTAGCACAGATACGCAGTATTTT; CDR3 protein: CASSPRWTSTDTQYF
clone size: many; J gene: TRBJ1-2; CDR3 length: 11; D gene: NA; V gene: TRBV20-1; CDR3 DNA: TGCAGTGCTAGGAGTTATAGGACAGAAACCTTC; CDR3 protein: CSARSYRTETF
clone size: many; J gene: TRBJ2-1; CDR3 length: 16; D gene: NA; V gene: TRBV27; CDR3 DNA: TGTGCCAGCAGTCCATCAGGCCCTTACATCTACAATGAGCAGTTCTTC; CDR3 protein: CASSPSGPYIYNEQFF
clone size: few; J gene: TRBJ1-2; CDR3 length: 11; D gene: NA; V gene: TRBV20-1; CDR3 DNA: TGCAGCTTGCTCAAACGCTATGGCTACACCTTC; CDR3 protein: CSLLKRYGYTF
clone size: many; J gene: TRBJ1-1; CDR3 length: 14; D gene: NA; V gene: TRBV5-4; CDR3 DNA: TGTGCCAGCAGCTTAGATCTACGAGGCACTGAAGCTTTCTTT; CDR3 protein: CASSLDLRGTEAFF
clone size: many; J gene: TRBJ2-3; CDR3 length: 15; D gene: NA; V gene: TRBV10-1; CDR3 DNA: TGCGCCAGCAGTGATAGCGGCCGTCACACAGATACGCAGTATTTT; CDR3 protein: CASSDSGRHTDTQYF
clone size: few; J gene: TRBJ1-5; CDR3 length: 14; D gene: NA; V gene: TRBV20-1; CDR3 DNA: TGCAGTGCTGGGAAGGGGGGCGGCAATCAGCCCCAGCATTTT; CDR3 protein: CSAGKGGGNQPQHF